Here is one T cell receptor beta chain with its context. Its antigen is not identified. The data were taken from a study of T-cell memory formation after mild COVID-19. About the research overall: Most TCR clusters belonged to a single donor.

Points from the study as a whole: Clonal second-wave expansions that peaked on day 37 had unconfirmed SARS-CoV-2 specificity. Later expanders leaned CD4+, whereas clones that contracted between day 15 and 85 were balanced CD4/CD8.

Germline assignment: CDR1 MGHRA and CDR2 YSYEKL. The CDR3 runs to 18 residues. V was shortened by 2 bases and J by 0 bases, with 17 bases between the two germline ends. Constant-segment primers were used for 5'RACE, and the resulting TCR alpha and TCR beta cDNA libraries carried sample barcodes and UMIs. A single record per CDR3 protein comes from TCRdb applying MiXCR to the 5' RACE reads. The table records hundreds of thousands of distinct CDR3 sequences, roughly a fifth of them present only once. What was sequenced was PBMCs or a T cell subset sorted from them (not recorded which). This sequence originates from a man between 18 and 35 years old who had mild COVID-19 (a few samples of this study predate the infection). Cell type and time point are not known. V and J are TRBV4-1 and TRBJ1-5; D is undetermined. The CDR3, as DNA: TGCGCCAGCAGCCAACAAGGGTCCGGGGTCTATAGCAATCAGCCCCAGCATTTT. Translated: CASSQQGSGVYSNQPQHF.